This is a list of T cell receptor beta chains from one sample in a study of blood T cells in healthy people across ages. TCRdb re-analysed the 5' RACE reads in MiXCR, keeping a single row per CDR3 protein. The sample has 850,000 or so distinct CDR3 sequences, 29% seen once. Sequenced material: blood. The receptors shown here come from a woman older than 75 in good health. Both conserved end residues are part of each CDR3. Fields, in order: CDR3 DNA, CDR3 protein, D gene, V gene, J gene, CDR3 length, clone size. D genes are given only for firm matches. Clone size appears in some rows only: once, few, many, or a class for an expanded clone.

cdr3_nt: TGTGCCTGGACAGGGGCGGTGACAGATACGCAGTATTTT
cdr3_aa: CAWTGAVTDTQYF
d_call: -
v_call: TRBV30
j_call: TRBJ2-3
cdr3_length: 13
clone_size: few

cdr3_nt: TGCAGTGCTAGAGTAGAAGGTCGGAGGGCCGAGGAGGCCCAGTACTTC
cdr3_aa: CSARVEGRRAEEAQYF
d_call: -
v_call: TRBV20-1
j_call: TRBJ2-7
cdr3_length: 16
clone_size: once

cdr3_nt: TGTGCCAGCAGCGCCCGGGACCGGAGGGATGAGCAGTACTTC
cdr3_aa: CASSARDRRDEQYF
d_call: -
v_call: TRBV9
j_call: TRBJ2-5
cdr3_length: 14
clone_size: few

cdr3_nt: TGTGCCAGCAGCCGCCCCGGGACCCACACCGGGGAGCTGTTTTTT
cdr3_aa: CASSRPGTHTGELFF
d_call: -
v_call: TRBV7-2
j_call: TRBJ2-2
cdr3_length: 15
clone_size: -

cdr3_nt: TGCAGTGCTCTGGCTAGTAGCACAGATACGCAGTATTTT
cdr3_aa: CSALASSTDTQYF
d_call: -
v_call: TRBV20-1
j_call: TRBJ2-3
cdr3_length: 13
clone_size: many

cdr3_nt: TGCGCCAGCAGCTTGGTATTAGCGGGGGGTGGTGAGCAGTACTTC
cdr3_aa: CASSLVLAGGGEQYF
d_call: TRBD2
v_call: TRBV5-1
j_call: TRBJ2-7
cdr3_length: 15
clone_size: -

cdr3_nt: TGCAGTCCGCTCGGCGGGGGAAGCTACAATGAGCAGTTCTTC
cdr3_aa: CSPLGGGSYNEQFF
d_call: TRBD2
v_call: TRBV20-1
j_call: TRBJ2-1
cdr3_length: 14
clone_size: -

cdr3_nt: TGTGCCAGCACCAGAGCCGGGACAGGGAGATTCGGCTACACCTTC
cdr3_aa: CASTRAGTGRFGYTF
d_call: TRBD1
v_call: TRBV27
j_call: TRBJ1-2
cdr3_length: 15
clone_size: -

cdr3_nt: TGCAGTGCTAGATCTCCGTTTGTTTACTCTGGGGCCAACGTCCTGACTTTC
cdr3_aa: CSARSPFVYSGANVLTF
d_call: -
v_call: TRBV20-1
j_call: TRBJ2-6
cdr3_length: 17
clone_size: many

cdr3_nt: TGCAGTGCTGTTTTTGTGGGATTTAATAACTATGGCTACACCTTC
cdr3_aa: CSAVFVGFNNYGYTF
d_call: -
v_call: TRBV20-1
j_call: TRBJ1-2
cdr3_length: 15
clone_size: once

cdr3_nt: TGCAGTGCTAGAGATTCCCGGACTAGTAGAGCAGATACGCAGTATTTT
cdr3_aa: CSARDSRTSRADTQYF
d_call: TRBD2
v_call: TRBV20-1
j_call: TRBJ2-3
cdr3_length: 16
clone_size: many

cdr3_nt: TGTGCCAGCAGTTGGGACAGCGGGTACAATCAGCCCCAGCATTTT
cdr3_aa: CASSWDSGYNQPQHF
d_call: TRBD1
v_call: TRBV6-2/TRBV6-3
j_call: TRBJ1-5
cdr3_length: 15
clone_size: -

cdr3_nt: TGTGCCAGCAGTTACCTCGGGACAGGGGCCGACGAGCAGTACTTC
cdr3_aa: CASSYLGTGADEQYF
d_call: TRBD1
v_call: TRBV6-2/TRBV6-3
j_call: TRBJ2-7
cdr3_length: 15
clone_size: -

cdr3_nt: TGCAGTGCTAGTCTCCGGGACATCGCCACGTATGGCTACACCTTC
cdr3_aa: CSASLRDIATYGYTF
d_call: -
v_call: TRBV20-1
j_call: TRBJ1-2
cdr3_length: 15
clone_size: few

cdr3_nt: TGTGCCAGCAGTTTTCGACGGAGAAGCAATCAGCCCCAGCATTTT
cdr3_aa: CASSFRRRSNQPQHF
d_call: -
v_call: TRBV28
j_call: TRBJ1-5
cdr3_length: 15
clone_size: few

cdr3_nt: TGTGCCAGCAGCCTAAGCAGTTACGGGACCCAGTACTTC
cdr3_aa: CASSLSSYGTQYF
d_call: -
v_call: TRBV7-2
j_call: TRBJ2-5
cdr3_length: 13
clone_size: -

cdr3_nt: TGTGCCAGCTCACTAGCAAACGGAGAGACCCAGTACTTC
cdr3_aa: CASSLANGETQYF
d_call: -
v_call: TRBV18
j_call: TRBJ2-5
cdr3_length: 13
clone_size: few

cdr3_nt: TGTGCCAGCAGCATAGGGACAGGGAGGAATCAGCCCCAGCATTTT
cdr3_aa: CASSIGTGRNQPQHF
d_call: TRBD1
v_call: TRBV3-1
j_call: TRBJ1-5
cdr3_length: 15
clone_size: -

cdr3_nt: TGCGCCAGCAGCTACATCCCCGGACTCAATGAGCAGTACTTC
cdr3_aa: CASSYIPGLNEQYF
d_call: -
v_call: TRBV5-1
j_call: TRBJ2-7
cdr3_length: 14
clone_size: few

cdr3_nt: TGTGCCAGCGTCATGTGGGGCACAGATACGCAGTATTTT
cdr3_aa: CASVMWGTDTQYF
d_call: -
v_call: TRBV12-3/TRBV12-4
j_call: TRBJ2-3
cdr3_length: 13
clone_size: few

cdr3_nt: TGTGCCAGCAGTCTCGGGACAGGGCTTCTGACAGATACGCAGTATTTT
cdr3_aa: CASSLGTGLLTDTQYF
d_call: TRBD1
v_call: TRBV12-3/TRBV12-4
j_call: TRBJ2-3
cdr3_length: 16
clone_size: -

cdr3_nt: TGTGCCAGCAGTTTATCTTCACAGGGGGCGGTGGCCAAAAACATTCAGTACTTC
cdr3_aa: CASSLSSQGAVAKNIQYF
d_call: TRBD1
v_call: TRBV28
j_call: TRBJ2-4
cdr3_length: 18
clone_size: many

cdr3_nt: TGTGCCAGCAGGAGACAGGGGGCGAGGTCCTACAATGAGCAGTTCTTC
cdr3_aa: CASRRQGARSYNEQFF
d_call: TRBD1
v_call: TRBV12-3/TRBV12-4
j_call: TRBJ2-1
cdr3_length: 16
clone_size: many

cdr3_nt: TGTGCCAGCAGCTTATCGGGGAGGCGGAATGAGCAGTTCTTC
cdr3_aa: CASSLSGRRNEQFF
d_call: -
v_call: TRBV11-3
j_call: TRBJ2-1
cdr3_length: 14
clone_size: -

cdr3_nt: TGTGCCAGCAGCCGTGGGGGTTACTCCTACGAGCAGTACTTC
cdr3_aa: CASSRGGYSYEQYF
d_call: -
v_call: TRBV11-2
j_call: TRBJ2-7
cdr3_length: 14
clone_size: many

cdr3_nt: TGTGCCAGCAGCCAAGGGGCAGGACTAGCCAAAAACATTCAGTACTTC
cdr3_aa: CASSQGAGLAKNIQYF
d_call: -
v_call: TRBV3-1
j_call: TRBJ2-4
cdr3_length: 16
clone_size: -

cdr3_nt: TGTGCCAGCAGTTTAGACGGGGCCTCCTACAATGAGCAGTTCTTC
cdr3_aa: CASSLDGASYNEQFF
d_call: -
v_call: TRBV12-3/TRBV12-4
j_call: TRBJ2-1
cdr3_length: 15
clone_size: many

cdr3_nt: TGTGCCAGCAGCGGGGGGACTACCAATACGCAGTATTTT
cdr3_aa: CASSGGTTNTQYF
d_call: TRBD2
v_call: TRBV11-2
j_call: TRBJ2-3
cdr3_length: 13
clone_size: few

cdr3_nt: TGTGCCAGCAGCCATGGACTAGCGGCCTCAGATACGCAGTATTTT
cdr3_aa: CASSHGLAASDTQYF
d_call: TRBD2
v_call: TRBV6-6
j_call: TRBJ2-3
cdr3_length: 15
clone_size: many

cdr3_nt: TGTGCCAGCAGAGGGGGGAATCAGCCCCAGCATTTT
cdr3_aa: CASRGGNQPQHF
d_call: -
v_call: TRBV27
j_call: TRBJ1-5
cdr3_length: 12
clone_size: many

cdr3_nt: TGCAGTGCCGGCTCTCCGGGACTAGCGGGCTACAATGAGCAGTTCTTC
cdr3_aa: CSAGSPGLAGYNEQFF
d_call: TRBD2
v_call: TRBV20-1
j_call: TRBJ2-1
cdr3_length: 16
clone_size: -

cdr3_nt: TGTGCCAGCAGCTTACGGCAGAATGGCTACACCTTC
cdr3_aa: CASSLRQNGYTF
d_call: -
v_call: TRBV7-9
j_call: TRBJ1-2
cdr3_length: 12
clone_size: few

cdr3_nt: TGTGCCAGCAGCCGATCAGCGGGACAATCCCACGAGCAGTACTTC
cdr3_aa: CASSRSAGQSHEQYF
d_call: -
v_call: TRBV7-2
j_call: TRBJ2-7
cdr3_length: 15
clone_size: -

cdr3_nt: TGCAGTGCTAGAGGTGGACGGAGGGGCTTGGTTGAGACCCAGTACTTC
cdr3_aa: CSARGGRRGLVETQYF
d_call: -
v_call: TRBV20-1
j_call: TRBJ2-5
cdr3_length: 16
clone_size: -

cdr3_nt: TGTGCCAGCAGCTTACCGGGGCCCTCCGTTGGAAACACCATATATTTT
cdr3_aa: CASSLPGPSVGNTIYF
d_call: -
v_call: TRBV7-2
j_call: TRBJ1-3
cdr3_length: 16
clone_size: few

cdr3_nt: TGTGCCAGCAGCCTTGGTGGCAGGGGGGGAGCAGATGTGCAGTATTTT
cdr3_aa: CASSLGGRGGADVQYF
d_call: -
v_call: TRBV12-3/TRBV12-4
j_call: TRBJ2-3
cdr3_length: 16
clone_size: -

cdr3_nt: TGTGCCAGTAGTATCGGGACTCCCATGGTTCAGCCCCAGCATTTT
cdr3_aa: CASSIGTPMVQPQHF
d_call: -
v_call: TRBV19
j_call: TRBJ1-5
cdr3_length: 15
clone_size: few

cdr3_nt: TGTGCCAGCAGCAAGTCCTACAGGGAATTGTCCTACAATGAGCAGTTCTTC
cdr3_aa: CASSKSYRELSYNEQFF
d_call: -
v_call: TRBV6-2/TRBV6-3
j_call: TRBJ2-1
cdr3_length: 17
clone_size: few

cdr3_nt: TGTGCCAGCAACCCCTCAGCGGGACAGGGGCTTCCTAGCAATCAGCCCCAGCATTTT
cdr3_aa: CASNPSAGQGLPSNQPQHF
d_call: TRBD1
v_call: TRBV7-9
j_call: TRBJ1-5
cdr3_length: 19
clone_size: -

cdr3_nt: TGCGCCAGCAGCTCACAATCCGGGACCGGGGGAGAGACCCAGTACTTC
cdr3_aa: CASSSQSGTGGETQYF
d_call: -
v_call: TRBV4-3
j_call: TRBJ2-5
cdr3_length: 16
clone_size: many

cdr3_nt: TGTGCCAGCAGCTTAGGGACTAGCGTCGATGAGCAGTTCTTC
cdr3_aa: CASSLGTSVDEQFF
d_call: TRBD2
v_call: TRBV7-3
j_call: TRBJ2-1
cdr3_length: 14
clone_size: -

cdr3_nt: TGTGCCATCCTCGACAGGGGTCATCTAGATGAGCAGTTCTTC
cdr3_aa: CAILDRGHLDEQFF
d_call: TRBD1
v_call: TRBV6-1
j_call: TRBJ2-1
cdr3_length: 14
clone_size: many

cdr3_nt: TGTGCCAGTAGTATACGTAGCGGGGGGGCGTCAGATACGCAGTATTTT
cdr3_aa: CASSIRSGGASDTQYF
d_call: TRBD2
v_call: TRBV19
j_call: TRBJ2-3
cdr3_length: 16
clone_size: few

cdr3_nt: TGTGCCAGCAGCCCTAAGGGGGCCGCGTCCCCAGGAGGCTACACCTTC
cdr3_aa: CASSPKGAASPGGYTF
d_call: TRBD1
v_call: TRBV12-3/TRBV12-4
j_call: TRBJ1-2
cdr3_length: 16
clone_size: -

cdr3_nt: TGTGCCAGCAGCTTTTTGCCCCCAGGGTACACCGGGGAGCGGTTTTTT
cdr3_aa: CASSFLPPGYTGERFF
d_call: -
v_call: TRBV7-2
j_call: TRBJ2-2
cdr3_length: 16
clone_size: -

cdr3_nt: TGCAGCGTTGAAGGCGGGCCAGGGCTGAGGACTGAAGCTTTCTTT
cdr3_aa: CSVEGGPGLRTEAFF
d_call: -
v_call: TRBV29-1
j_call: TRBJ1-1
cdr3_length: 15
clone_size: many

cdr3_nt: TGTGCCAGCAGCTTAAGTTCGCTTCGCACCCTGGAGCAGAATGAGCAGTTCTTC
cdr3_aa: CASSLSSLRTLEQNEQFF
d_call: -
v_call: TRBV7-2
j_call: TRBJ2-1
cdr3_length: 18
clone_size: -

cdr3_nt: TGTGCCAGCAGCGTGGATCCAGGGGAGACCGGGAGTGGCTACACCTTC
cdr3_aa: CASSVDPGETGSGYTF
d_call: -
v_call: TRBV9
j_call: TRBJ1-2
cdr3_length: 16
clone_size: many

cdr3_nt: TGTGCCAGCAGCGGGACTAGCGGCGGAAATGAGCAGTTCTTC
cdr3_aa: CASSGTSGGNEQFF
d_call: TRBD2
v_call: TRBV2
j_call: TRBJ2-1
cdr3_length: 14
clone_size: few

cdr3_nt: TGCAGCGTTGATTTAAGTCTCGGGAACACTGAAGCTTTCTTT
cdr3_aa: CSVDLSLGNTEAFF
d_call: -
v_call: TRBV29-1
j_call: TRBJ1-1
cdr3_length: 14
clone_size: -

cdr3_nt: TGTGCCAGTAGTTCCGGGACAATAGGGAAAACCTACGAGCAGTACTTC
cdr3_aa: CASSSGTIGKTYEQYF
d_call: -
v_call: TRBV19
j_call: TRBJ2-7
cdr3_length: 16
clone_size: few

cdr3_nt: TGCAGTGCTGGTCTAGCGGGGGGGGCCGAGCAGTACTTC
cdr3_aa: CSAGLAGGAEQYF
d_call: TRBD2
v_call: TRBV20-1
j_call: TRBJ2-7
cdr3_length: 13
clone_size: many

cdr3_nt: TGCAGTGGGTTTAGGATGAACACTGAAGCTTTCTTT
cdr3_aa: CSGFRMNTEAFF
d_call: -
v_call: TRBV20-1
j_call: TRBJ1-1
cdr3_length: 12
clone_size: few

cdr3_nt: TGTGCCAGCAGCTTGTCGGGACAGGGTGTGCCCCATACGCAGTATTTT
cdr3_aa: CASSLSGQGVPHTQYF
d_call: TRBD1
v_call: TRBV7-9
j_call: TRBJ2-3
cdr3_length: 16
clone_size: many